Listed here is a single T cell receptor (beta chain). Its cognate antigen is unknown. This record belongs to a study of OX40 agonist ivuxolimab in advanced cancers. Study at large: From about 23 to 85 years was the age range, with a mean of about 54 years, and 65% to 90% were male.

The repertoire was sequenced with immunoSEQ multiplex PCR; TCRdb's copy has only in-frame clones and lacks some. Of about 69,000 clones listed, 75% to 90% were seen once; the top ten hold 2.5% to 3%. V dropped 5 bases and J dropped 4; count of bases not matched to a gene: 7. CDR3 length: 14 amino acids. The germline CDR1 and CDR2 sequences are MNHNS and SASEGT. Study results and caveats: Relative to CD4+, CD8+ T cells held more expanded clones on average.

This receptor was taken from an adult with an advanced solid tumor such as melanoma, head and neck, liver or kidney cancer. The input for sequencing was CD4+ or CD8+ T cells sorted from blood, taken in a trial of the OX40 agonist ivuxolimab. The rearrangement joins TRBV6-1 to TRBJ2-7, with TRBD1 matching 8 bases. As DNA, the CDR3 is TGTGCCAGCAGTTATTTGACAGGGGTGTACGAGCAGTACTTC. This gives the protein CASSYLTGVYEQYF.